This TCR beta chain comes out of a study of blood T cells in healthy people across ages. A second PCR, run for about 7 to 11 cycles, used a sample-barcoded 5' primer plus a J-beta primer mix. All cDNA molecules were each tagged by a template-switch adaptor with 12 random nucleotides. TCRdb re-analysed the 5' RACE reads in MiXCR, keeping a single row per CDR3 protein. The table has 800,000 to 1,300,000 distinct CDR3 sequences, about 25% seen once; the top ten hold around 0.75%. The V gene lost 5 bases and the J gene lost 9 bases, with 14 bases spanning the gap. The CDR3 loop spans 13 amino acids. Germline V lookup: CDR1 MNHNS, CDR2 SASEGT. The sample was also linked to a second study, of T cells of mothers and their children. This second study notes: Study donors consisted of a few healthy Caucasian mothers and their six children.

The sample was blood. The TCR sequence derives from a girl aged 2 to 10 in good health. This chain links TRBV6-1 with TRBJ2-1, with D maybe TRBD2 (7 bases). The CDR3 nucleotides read TGTGCCAGCAGTCCAATCCGGGGGGCTGAGCAGTTCTTC. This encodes CASSPIRGAEQFF.